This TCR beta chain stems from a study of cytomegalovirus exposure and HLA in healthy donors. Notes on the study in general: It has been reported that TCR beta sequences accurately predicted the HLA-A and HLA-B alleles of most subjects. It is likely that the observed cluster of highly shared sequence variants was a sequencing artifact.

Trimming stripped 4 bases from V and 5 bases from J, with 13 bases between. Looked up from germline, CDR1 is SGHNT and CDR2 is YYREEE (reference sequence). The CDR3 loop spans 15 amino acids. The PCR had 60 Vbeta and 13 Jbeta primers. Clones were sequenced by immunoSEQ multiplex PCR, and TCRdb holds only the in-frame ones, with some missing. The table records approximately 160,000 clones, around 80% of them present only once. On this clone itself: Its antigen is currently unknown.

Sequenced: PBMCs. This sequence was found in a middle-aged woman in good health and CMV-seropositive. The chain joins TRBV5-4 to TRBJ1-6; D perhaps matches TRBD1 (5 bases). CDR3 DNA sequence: TGTGCCAGCAGCCCCGGGGGGGGGAATAATTCACCCCTCCACTTT. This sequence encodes CASSPGGGNNSPLHF.